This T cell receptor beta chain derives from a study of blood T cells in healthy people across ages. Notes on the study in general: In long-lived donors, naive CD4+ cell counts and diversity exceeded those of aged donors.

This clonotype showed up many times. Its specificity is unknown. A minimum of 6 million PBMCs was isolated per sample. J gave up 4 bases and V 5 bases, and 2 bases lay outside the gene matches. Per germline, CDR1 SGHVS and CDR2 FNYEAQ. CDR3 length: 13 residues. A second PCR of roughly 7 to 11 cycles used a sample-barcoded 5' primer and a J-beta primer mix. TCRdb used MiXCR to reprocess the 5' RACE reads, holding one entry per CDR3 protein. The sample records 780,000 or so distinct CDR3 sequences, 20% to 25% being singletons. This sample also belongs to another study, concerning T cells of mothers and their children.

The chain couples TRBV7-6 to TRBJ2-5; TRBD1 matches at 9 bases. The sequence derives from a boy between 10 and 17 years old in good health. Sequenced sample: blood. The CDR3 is CASSKDRGETQYF. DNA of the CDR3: TGTGCCAGCAGCAAGGACAGGGGAGAGACCCAGTACTTC.